The subject of this entry is one TCR beta chain. Its antigen remains unknown. The V end was cut by 6 bases, the J end by 5 bases, with 10 bases between. The CDR3 consists of 11 residues. CDR1 and CDR2 from the germline V gene are DFQATT and SNEGSKA (reference sequence). This specimen comes from a study of chemoradiotherapy in HPV16-positive cancers. Clones were sequenced by immunoSEQ multiplex PCR, and TCRdb holds only the in-frame ones, with some missing. The data hold about 2,200 clones, with around 80% observed a single time. Repertoires were sampled repeatedly during chemoradiotherapy. Points from the study as a whole: Candidate HPV-specific clones and E7-related TCR motifs grew in tumor during treatment.

V is TRBV20-1 and J is TRBJ2-5, with no clear D. This clonotype was sampled from a human donor with HPV-associated anogenital cancer. This sample comprised tumor tissue, obtained from a patient who underwent chemoradiotherapy. CDR3 sequence: CSALSRETQYF. In DNA form, the CDR3 reads TGCAGTGCCTTATCCCGGGAGACCCAGTACTTC.